This T cell receptor beta chain is from a study of shared clonotypes between healthy human individuals. The investigators split CD4+ cells into a CD45RA+ naive subset and a CD45RA-negative memory subset. In the study's own analysis: ImmunoSEQ output held junction-only sequences without quality scores, so filtering differed. Assay: immunoSEQ multiplex PCR; the TCRdb copy retains only in-frame clones and omits some. The D gene and trimming were derived from the DNA, and the V and J assignments and clone size from that table. The sample contains approximately 2.5 million clones, around nine tenths of which appear only once. Looked up from germline, CDR1 is SEHNR and CDR2 is FQNEAQ (reference sequence). This CDR3 is 13 amino acids long. The V and J ends lost 1 base and 10 bases respectively, with 13 bases between them.

V usage is TRBV7-9 and J usage is TRBJ2-5; possibly TRBD1 or TRBD2 for D (5 bases each). The receptor was isolated from a man younger than 30 in good health. The sample comprised naive CD4+ T cells sorted from blood. Subset in this sample: CD45RA+ positively selected. The CDR3 DNA sequence: TGTGCCAGCAGCTTAGTGGGGACCCAGAGCCAGTACTTC. Protein product: CASSLVGTQSQYF.